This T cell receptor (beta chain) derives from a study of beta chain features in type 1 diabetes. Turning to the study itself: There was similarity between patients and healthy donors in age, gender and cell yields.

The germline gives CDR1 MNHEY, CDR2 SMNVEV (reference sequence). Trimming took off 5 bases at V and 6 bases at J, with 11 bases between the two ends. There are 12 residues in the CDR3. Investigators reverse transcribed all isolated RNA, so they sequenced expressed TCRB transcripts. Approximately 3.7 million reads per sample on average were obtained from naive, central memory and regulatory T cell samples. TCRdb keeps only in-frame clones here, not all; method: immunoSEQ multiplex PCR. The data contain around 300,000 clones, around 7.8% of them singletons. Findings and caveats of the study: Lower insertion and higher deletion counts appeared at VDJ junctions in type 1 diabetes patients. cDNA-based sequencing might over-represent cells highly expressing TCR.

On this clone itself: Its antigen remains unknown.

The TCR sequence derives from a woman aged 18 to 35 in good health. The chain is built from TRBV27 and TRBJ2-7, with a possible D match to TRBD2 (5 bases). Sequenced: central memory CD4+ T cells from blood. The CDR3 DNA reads TGTGCCAGCAGTCCCCGGGGTTTCGAGCAGTACTTC. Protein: CASSPRGFEQYF.